What follows are 11 T cell receptor beta chains derived from one specimen sequenced in a study of blood T cell dynamics during melanoma immunotherapy. Clones were read by immunoSEQ multiplex PCR, and TCRdb kept only the in-frame ones, dropping some. The sample yields 8,500 or so clones, 85% to 90% seen once. As for time point: week 3, after first cycle of checkpoint inhibitor. The starting material was blood, obtained from a patient treated with checkpoint blockade. The receptors were sampled from a human donor with melanoma.

The sample holds a few counts of this clone. CDR3 sequence reads: CASSLEAGNNQPQHF. The CDR3 DNA reads TGCGCCAGCAGCTTGGAGGCAGGGAACAATCAGCCCCAGCATTTT. V gene TRBV5-1 combines with J gene TRBJ1-5; D perhaps matches TRBD1 (5 bases). The CDR3 runs to 15 residues. Germline-derived CDR1 and CDR2 are SGHRS and YFSETQ. Trimming took 0 bases from V and 3 from J, leaving 10 bases between them.

In DNA form, the CDR3 reads TGTGCCAGCAGCTTCGCAGCCTTGATTGGAAACACCATATATTTT. Its protein product is CASSFAALIGNTIYF. The rearrangement joins TRBV5-8 to TRBJ1-3, with D uncertain. The CDR3 runs to 15 residues. Germline lookup yields CDR1 SGHTS and CDR2 YDEGEE. The V gene lost 2 bases and the J gene lost 3 bases, with 12 bases spanning the gap.

This rearrangement joins TRBV11-3 to TRBJ1-1; no clear D gene. V was clipped by 5 bases and J by 1 base, with 8 bases between them. Germline V lookup: CDR1 SGHNT, CDR2 YENEEA. CDR3 length equals 13 residues. The CDR3 is CASSVNQNTEAFF. The CDR3 nucleotides are TGTGCCAGCAGCGTAAACCAGAACACTGAAGCTTTCTTT.

The V call is TRBV28, the J call TRBJ2-7, with TRBD1 as a possible D gene (5 bases). V was pared by 2 bases and J by 1 base, with 18 bases between. The CDR3 loop spans 17 amino acids. Germline V CDR1 and CDR2: MDHEN, SYDVKM. The CDR3 loop is CASSLILGAGSSYEQYF. The CDR3 DNA reads TGTGCCAGCAGTTTAATCTTAGGGGCAGGGTCATCCTACGAGCAGTACTTC.

V usage is TRBV9 and J usage is TRBJ1-1; no firm D call. V lost 3 bases to trimming and J lost 0 bases, with 12 bases between them. The CDR3 is made up of 15 amino acids. Per the germline V gene, CDR1 is SGDLS and CDR2 is YYNGEE. This chain's CDR3 is CASSATDGLNTEAFF. The CDR3 coding sequence is TGTGCCAGCAGCGCAACGGACGGATTGAACACTGAAGCTTTCTTT.

This sequence joins TRBV18 and TRBJ2-5; 9 positions agree with TRBD2. The J call is in doubt because the DNA end fits TRBJ2-7 better. The germline CDR1 and CDR2 sequences are KGHSH and LQKENI. The CDR3 extends over 15 amino acids. The CDR3 DNA reads TGTGCCAGCTCACCAGTGGCAGCGGGAGGTTACGAGCAGTACTTC. Translated, it gives CASSPVAAGGYEQYF.

The chain is built from TRBV11-2 and TRBJ1-1, with D possibly being TRBD1 (5 bases). V was trimmed by 6 bases and J by 0 bases, leaving 17 bases between them. Germline V gene sequence: CDR1 SGHAT, CDR2 FQNNGV. The CDR3 extends over 16 amino acids. CDR3 region: CASRPNRRGLNTEAFF. In DNA form, the CDR3 reads TGTGCCAGCAGACCTAACCGACGGGGCTTGAACACTGAAGCTTTCTTT.

The J gene is TRBJ1-2, the V gene TRBV28; 9 bases match TRBD1. Looked up from germline, CDR1 is MDHEN and CDR2 is SYDVKM. V lost 2 bases to trimming and J lost 8 bases; unmatched junction nucleotides: 9. This CDR3 is 15 amino acids long. CDR3 sequence (DNA): TGTGCCAGCAGTTTAGCCCTCGGACAGGGGAAGGGCTACACCTTC. This codes for CASSLALGQGKGYTF.

The chain is built from TRBV7-3 and TRBJ1-1; 12 nucleotides align to TRBD1. In germline, CDR1 is SGHTA, CDR2 FQGTGA. After removal of 5 bases from V and 0 bases from J, the junction contained 13 bases not matched to a gene. This CDR3 is built from 19 residues. This CDR3 reads CASSPTPGTGGRMNTEAFF. The CDR3 nucleotides read TGTGCCAGCAGCCCGACGCCCGGGACAGGGGGCCGGATGAACACTGAAGCTTTCTTT.

The chain joins TRBV9 to TRBJ1-6; possible D gene TRBD1, 6 bases. The germline V gene encodes CDR1 SGDLS and CDR2 YYNGEE. Trimming left V 0 bases short and J 9 bases short, with 10 bases between. This CDR3 region has 14 residues. The CDR3: CASSVGTGISPLHF. CDR3 DNA sequence: TGTGCCAGCAGCGTAGGAACAGGGATTTCACCCCTCCACTTT.

The rearrangement uses TRBV29-1 and TRBJ2-7, with D possibly matching TRBD1 (6 bases). The CDR3 covers 14 residues. Germline V CDR1 and CDR2: SQVTM, ANQGSEA. V was shortened by 6 bases and J by 5 bases, with 20 bases between the two germline ends. CDR3 bases: TGCAGCGTGGGGGCCGGGCCGGTGGGCGACGAGCAGTACTTC. Encoded protein: CSVGAGPVGDEQYF.